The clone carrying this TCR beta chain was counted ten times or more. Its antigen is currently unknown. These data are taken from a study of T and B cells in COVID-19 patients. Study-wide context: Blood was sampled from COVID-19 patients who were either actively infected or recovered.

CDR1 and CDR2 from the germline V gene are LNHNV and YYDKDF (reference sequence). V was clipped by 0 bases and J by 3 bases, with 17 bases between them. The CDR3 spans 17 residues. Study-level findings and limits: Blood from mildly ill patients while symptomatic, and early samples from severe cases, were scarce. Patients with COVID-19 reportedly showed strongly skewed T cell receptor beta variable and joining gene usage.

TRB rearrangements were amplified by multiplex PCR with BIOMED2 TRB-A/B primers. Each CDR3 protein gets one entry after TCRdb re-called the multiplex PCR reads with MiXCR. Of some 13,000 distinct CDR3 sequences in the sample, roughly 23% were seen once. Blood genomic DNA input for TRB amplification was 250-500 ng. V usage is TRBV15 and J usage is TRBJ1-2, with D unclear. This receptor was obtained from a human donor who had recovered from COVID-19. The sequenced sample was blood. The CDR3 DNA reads TGTGCCACCAGCAGAGATACTCCGGCGCCCCGGGACTATGGCTACACCTTC. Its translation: CATSRDTPAPRDYGYTF.